This note documents a single T cell receptor beta chain sequence. As yet, its antigen is unknown. Naive CD8 populations comprised CD45RO-negative cells positively selected for CCR7, excluding terminally differentiated effector memory CD45RA+ cells. Every donor, a Caucasian adult, lived in Nashville, Tennessee. V lost 2 bases and J 2 bases, leaving 17 bases between the germline ends. The CDR3 covers 16 residues. Germline V gene sequence: CDR1 SGHRS, CDR2 YFSETQ. Genomic DNA of each subset was evenly split across several immunoSEQ plates. Some clones are missing from TCRdb's copy, which holds only in-frame ones; the method was immunoSEQ multiplex PCR. Here the sample spans more than 2 million clones, roughly 95% being singletons. This entry is derived from a study of shared clonotypes between healthy human individuals. Study-level results: Rarefaction showed sorted-subset sequencing was incomplete despite large depth. Clonotypes shared by all four donors outscored non-shared clonotypes in generation probability.

The receptor was derived from a man younger than 30 in good health. Sequences were obtained from naive CD8+ T cells sorted from blood. The V call is TRBV5-1, the J call TRBJ2-7; D possibly corresponds to TRBD1 (5 bases). In DNA form, the CDR3 reads TGCGCCAGCAGCTTTTTCCCCACAACAGGTGCCTACGAGCAGTACTTC. Its translation is CASSFFPTTGAYEQYF.